The 24 T cell receptor beta chains below come from one sample, sequenced in a study of T cell changes during pregnancy in multiple sclerosis. TCRdb's table, derived via immunoSEQ multiplex PCR, lists solely in-frame clones and lacks some. The table has just under 45,000 clones, around nine tenths seen once. Source: CD4+ T cells from peripheral blood mononuclear cells, taken in the first trimester of pregnancy. These receptors were taken from a female donor with multiple sclerosis, enrolled in a pregnancy study.

The chain has TRBV9 and TRBJ2-3, with a tentative D call TRBD2 (6 bases). The CDR3 has 15 amino acids. Germline lookup yields CDR1 SGDLS and CDR2 YYNGEE. V was clipped by 0 bases and J by 1 base, with 9 bases between them. The CDR3 reads CASSVGASGTDTQYF. The CDR3 bases are TGTGCCAGCAGCGTAGGGGCTAGCGGCACAGATACGCAGTATTTT.

The V and J genes are TRBV10-3 and TRBJ1-5; 7 positions agree with TRBD1. Germline CDR1 reads ENHRY; CDR2 reads SYGVKD. V lost 6 bases, J lost 0 bases, and 14 bases stayed unmatched. The CDR3 is 18 residues long. The CDR3, as DNA: TGTGCCATCAGCCAGCACGTCCCAGGGGGTAATAGCAATCAGCCCCAGCATTTT. Translating it yields CAISQHVPGGNSNQPQHF.

The rearrangement links TRBV9 to TRBJ1-1, with 9 positions matching TRBD1. CDR3 length: 13 amino acids. Trimming at V came to 2 bases and at J to 7 bases, leaving 3 bases not matched to a gene. Germline V gene lookup returns CDR1 SGDLS and CDR2 YYNGEE. The CDR3 DNA reads as TGTGCCAGCAGCGTTACAGGGGGCGGTGAAGCTTTCTTT. Translated: CASSVTGGGEAFF.

V is TRBV29-1 and J is TRBJ2-1; a weak D match, TRBD2 (5 bases). The CDR3 is 15 residues long. V dropped 3 bases and J dropped 7 bases, with 19 bases sitting between them. Looked up from germline, CDR1 is SQVTM and CDR2 is ANQGSEA. The CDR3 DNA reads TGCAGCGTTGATACGAGTGTTGGCCTAGCAAATGAGCAGTTCTTC. Amino acids: CSVDTSVGLANEQFF.

The chain carries TRBV7-9 and TRBJ2-2; 7 positions match TRBD1. The germline V gene encodes CDR1 SEHNR and CDR2 FQNEAQ (reference sequence). V lost 4 bases and J lost 4; bases outside the gene matches: 3. The CDR3 length is 14 residues. CDR3 loop: CASSSAGGTGELFF. For the CDR3, the DNA is TGTGCCAGCAGCTCCGCAGGGGGCACCGGGGAGCTGTTTTTT.

V and J are TRBV30 and TRBJ2-3; TRBD2 matches at 11 bases. The CDR3 consists of 14 residues. V was clipped by 8 bases and J by 3 bases; unmatched bases: 7. Germline V lookup: CDR1 GTSNPN, CDR2 SVGIG (reference sequence). The CDR3 nucleotides read TGTGCCCTCGCAATAGCGGGAGGGACAGATACGCAGTATTTT. Translating it yields CALAIAGGTDTQYF.

The J gene is TRBJ2-3, the V gene TRBV11-2; TRBD2 matches at 11 bases. Germline values: CDR1 SGHAT, CDR2 FQNNGV. V lost 3 bases and J lost 1; bases outside the gene matches: 3. The CDR3 is made up of 16 amino acids. This chain's CDR3 is CASSLMGLAGTDTQYF. DNA for the CDR3: TGTGCCAGCAGCTTGATGGGACTAGCGGGCACAGATACGCAGTATTTT.

The rearrangement joins TRBV14 to TRBJ2-1; possibly TRBD2 for D (5 bases). Per the germline V gene, CDR1 is SGHDN and CDR2 is FVKESK. This CDR3 is 15 amino acids long. The V gene lost 5 bases and the J gene lost 2 bases, with 13 bases spanning the gap. CDR3 protein: CASSFPVGTYNEQFF. The CDR3 DNA sequence: TGTGCCAGCAGCTTTCCTGTCGGGACCTACAATGAGCAGTTCTTC.

This clone appeared a few times. The rearrangement joins TRBV6-5 to TRBJ2-3, with D maybe TRBD2 (6 bases). Germline CDR1 is MNHEY and CDR2 is SVGAGI. The CDR3 contains 12 residues. Trimming shortened V by 6 bases and J by 4 bases, and 8 bases separated the two germline ends. Here the CDR3 DNA reads TGTGCCAGCAGGGAGGGTCCAGATACGCAGTATTTT. Translation: CASREGPDTQYF.

The V call is TRBV7-8, the J call TRBJ2-3; D unclear. The CDR3 is made up of 13 amino acids. Germline loops: CDR1 SGHVS, CDR2 FQNEAQ. V was shortened by 1 base and J by 4 bases, with 6 bases between the two germline ends. CDR3 residues: CASSLVGADTQYF. The CDR3, as DNA: TGTGCCAGCAGCTTAGTAGGAGCAGATACGCAGTATTTT.

This sequence joins TRBV9 and TRBJ2-7; 11 bases line up with TRBD2. J was trimmed by 3 bases and V by 4 bases; bases with no gene match: 3. The CDR3 has 14 residues. CDR1 SGDLS and CDR2 YYNGEE come from the germline V gene. The CDR3 DNA sequence: TGTGCCAGCAGCTCAGGACTAGCGGGCTACGAGCAGTACTTC. This sequence encodes CASSSGLAGYEQYF.

This chain uses TRBV7-9 with TRBJ2-7; TRBD2 agrees at 7 bases. The CDR3 is 15 residues long. The V gene's germline CDR1 is SEHNR and CDR2 FQNEAQ (reference sequence). The trim removed 5 bases at V and 4 bases at J, leaving 11 bases unmatched. The DNA for the CDR3 is TGTGCCAGCAGCCGTAGGGCTAGCGGAGAATACGAGCAGTACTTC. Its translation is CASSRRASGEYEQYF.

The chain carries TRBV19 and TRBJ2-2, with 11 positions matching TRBD2. Trimming cost V 3 bases and J 7 bases; bases outside gene matches: 10. Germline V lookup: CDR1 LNHDA, CDR2 SQIVND (reference sequence). There are 17 residues in the CDR3. CDR3 in amino acids: CASSMVGLAVSGGELFF. CDR3 DNA sequence: TGTGCCAGTAGTATGGTGGGACTAGCGGTCTCCGGCGGGGAGCTGTTTTTT.

The chain links TRBV18 to TRBJ1-1, with D hard to call. V shed 3 bases and J shed 6 bases, with 11 bases lying between them. Germline lookup yields CDR1 KGHSH and CDR2 LQKENI. The CDR3 extends over 13 amino acids. Here the CDR3 reads CASSPRPEAEAFF. As DNA, the CDR3 is TGTGCCAGCTCACCTAGACCGGAGGCTGAAGCTTTCTTT.

This chain uses TRBV6-1 with TRBJ1-1; D gene ambiguous. The CDR3 runs to 13 residues. Between the trimmed V and J ends, which lost 10 bases and 3 bases, there was a span of 15 bases. Germline values: CDR1 MNHNS, CDR2 SASEGT. As DNA, the CDR3 is TGTGCCACGTCACGGGTCTGGGACACTGAAGCTTTCTTT. Amino acid sequence: CATSRVWDTEAFF.

The chain carries TRBV19 and TRBJ2-3; TRBD2 agrees at 9 bases. V trimming: 6 bases; J trimming: 6 bases; junction bases outside the gene matches: 10. This CDR3 has 15 amino acids. CDR1 and CDR2 (germline): LNHDA, SQIVND (reference sequence). CDR3 protein: CASREREDPRDTQYF. CDR3 sequence (DNA): TGTGCCAGTAGAGAGCGGGAGGACCCCCGGGATACGCAGTATTTT.

J is TRBJ2-5 and V is TRBV7-8; the match to TRBD2 covers 9 bases. Trimming removed 5 bases from V and 1 base from J; junction bases left unmatched: 8. Per germline, CDR1 SGHVS and CDR2 FQNEAQ. The CDR3 length is 16 residues. The CDR3 is CASSPRGGGPQETQYF. The CDR3 DNA reads TGTGCCAGCAGCCCGCGCGGGGGGGGGCCCCAAGAGACCCAGTACTTC.

This sequence joins TRBV5-6 and TRBJ2-1; TRBD1 matches at 8 bases. Germline V gene sequence: CDR1 SGHDT, CDR2 YYEEEE. V lost 3 bases to trimming and J lost 14 bases; unmatched junction nucleotides: 10. The CDR3 runs 13 residues. CDR3 amino acids: CASSSVLTGGEFF. For the CDR3, the DNA is TGTGCCAGCAGCTCAGTACTTACAGGGGGAGAGTTCTTC.

The CDR3 loop is CASSGREGGSYNEQFF. The CDR3 DNA follows: TGCGCCAGCAGCGGGAGGGAAGGGGGATCCTACAATGAGCAGTTCTTC. This rearrangement joins TRBV5-1 to TRBJ2-1; the D gene is possibly TRBD2 (7 bases). The CDR3 covers 16 residues. Germline V CDR1 and CDR2: SGHRS, YFSETQ. V was pared by 4 bases and J by 1 base, with 15 bases between. Full variable domain (rest looked up from reference TRBV5-1 and TRBJ2-1): KAGVTQTPRYLIKTRGQQVTLSCSPISGHRSVSWYQQTPGQGLQFLFEYFSETQRNKGNFPGRFSGRQFSNSRSEMNVSTLELGDSALYLCASSGREGGSYNEQFFGPGTRLTVL.

The J gene is TRBJ1-3, the V gene TRBV6-6; D gene ambiguous. Germline loops: CDR1 MNHNY, CDR2 SVGAGI (reference sequence). The CDR3 loop spans 15 amino acids. Trimming left V 7 bases short and J 2 bases short, with 15 bases between. CDR3 amino acids: CASTHLGSPGNTIYF. In DNA form, the CDR3 reads TGTGCCAGCACCCATCTAGGATCACCTGGAAACACCATATATTTT.

The sample holds one count of this clone. The chain employs TRBV5-1 and TRBJ2-1; 11 bases match TRBD2. The CDR3 length is 14 residues. In germline, CDR1 is SGHRS, CDR2 YFSETQ. J gave up 5 bases and V 6 bases, and 4 bases lay outside the gene matches. The CDR3 coding sequence is TGCGCCAGCAATAGCGGGAGGGTCAACAATGAGCAGTTCTTC. Translated: CASNSGRVNNEQFF.

This clone was seen a single time. The chain employs TRBV27 and TRBJ2-1, with TRBD2 as a possible D gene (5 bases). V was trimmed by 4 bases and J by 0 bases, leaving 16 bases between them. The CDR3 spans 17 residues. CDR1 and CDR2 from the germline V gene are MNHEY and SMNVEV (reference sequence). For the CDR3, the DNA is TGTGCCAGCAGTTCCTTCGGGGTGGCGGTCTCCTACAATGAGCAGTTCTTC. As protein: CASSSFGVAVSYNEQFF.

The chain uses TRBV5-1 and TRBJ2-2; a weak D match, TRBD2 (6 bases). Germline V CDR1 and CDR2: SGHRS, YFSETQ. CDR3 length equals 13 residues. Trimming pared 5 bases from V and 6 bases from J, leaving 11 bases between. The CDR3 DNA reads as TGCGCCAGCAGAGATGGAGGGGCCGGGGAGCTGTTTTTT. It is translated as CASRDGGAGELFF.

In this sample, this clone turned up once. The rearrangement joins TRBV11-3 to TRBJ2-2, with 10 bases that match TRBD2. After removal of 0 bases from V and 4 bases from J, the junction contained 8 bases not matched to a gene. Germline values: CDR1 SGHNT, CDR2 YENEEA. The CDR3 contains 18 residues. Here the CDR3 reads CASSLDVLAGKSTGELFF. CDR3 bases: TGTGCCAGCAGCTTAGACGTACTAGCGGGGAAAAGCACCGGGGAGCTGTTTTTT.